This passage covers 3 T cell receptor beta chains from one sample sequenced in a study of blood T cell repertoires in COVID-19. Repertoires were generated with immunoSEQ multiplex PCR, while TCRdb's copy carries only in-frame clones and drops some. The sample contains more than 90,000 clones, roughly 84% of which appear only once. What was sequenced was peripheral blood. The receptors here all came from a man aged 35-49 years with acute or convalescent COVID-19.

This chain connects TRBV4-2 to TRBJ1-2; D is undetermined. The CDR3 sequence is 15 residues long. Trimming took off 1 base at V and 0 bases at J, with 9 bases between the two ends. Germline lookup yields CDR1 LGHNA and CDR2 YNFKEQ. CDR3 sequence reads: CASSQVAVTNYGYTF. The CDR3 DNA reads as TGTGCCAGCAGCCAAGTGGCAGTTACTAACTATGGCTACACCTTC.

The rearrangement uses TRBV29-1 and TRBJ1-2; 7 bases align to TRBD1. Germline loops: CDR1 SQVTM, CDR2 ANQGSEA. This CDR3 spans 14 amino acids. J was trimmed by 0 bases and V by 6 bases; bases with no gene match: 7. CDR3 in DNA: TGCAGCGTAAAGACAGGGAAGACTAACTATGGCTACACCTTC. Its protein product is CSVKTGKTNYGYTF.

J is TRBJ2-5 and V is TRBV18, with 9 bases fitting TRBD1. The CDR3 consists of 15 residues. Per germline, CDR1 KGHSH and CDR2 LQKENI. The junction had 10 bases not matched to a gene; V was cut back by 6 bases and J by 5 bases. The CDR3 sequence: CASSPGQGSTETQYF. The DNA for the CDR3 is TGTGCCAGCTCTCCCGGACAGGGGAGTACGGAGACCCAGTACTTC.